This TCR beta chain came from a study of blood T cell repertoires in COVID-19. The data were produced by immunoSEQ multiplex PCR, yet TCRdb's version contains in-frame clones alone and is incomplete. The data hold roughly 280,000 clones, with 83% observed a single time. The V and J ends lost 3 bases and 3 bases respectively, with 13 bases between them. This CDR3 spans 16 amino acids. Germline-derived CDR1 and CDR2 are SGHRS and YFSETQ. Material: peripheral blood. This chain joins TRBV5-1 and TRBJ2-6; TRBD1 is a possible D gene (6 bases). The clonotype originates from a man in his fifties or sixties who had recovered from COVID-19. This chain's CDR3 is CASSYATGSGANVLTF. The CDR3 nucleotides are TGCGCCAGCAGCTACGCGACAGGCAGTGGGGCCAACGTCCTGACTTTC. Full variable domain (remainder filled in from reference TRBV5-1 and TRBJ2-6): KAGVTQTPRYLIKTRGQQVTLSCSPISGHRSVSWYQQTPGQGLQFLFEYFSETQRNKGNFPGRFSGRQFSNSRSEMNVSTLELGDSALYLCASSYATGSGANVLTFGAGSRLTVL.